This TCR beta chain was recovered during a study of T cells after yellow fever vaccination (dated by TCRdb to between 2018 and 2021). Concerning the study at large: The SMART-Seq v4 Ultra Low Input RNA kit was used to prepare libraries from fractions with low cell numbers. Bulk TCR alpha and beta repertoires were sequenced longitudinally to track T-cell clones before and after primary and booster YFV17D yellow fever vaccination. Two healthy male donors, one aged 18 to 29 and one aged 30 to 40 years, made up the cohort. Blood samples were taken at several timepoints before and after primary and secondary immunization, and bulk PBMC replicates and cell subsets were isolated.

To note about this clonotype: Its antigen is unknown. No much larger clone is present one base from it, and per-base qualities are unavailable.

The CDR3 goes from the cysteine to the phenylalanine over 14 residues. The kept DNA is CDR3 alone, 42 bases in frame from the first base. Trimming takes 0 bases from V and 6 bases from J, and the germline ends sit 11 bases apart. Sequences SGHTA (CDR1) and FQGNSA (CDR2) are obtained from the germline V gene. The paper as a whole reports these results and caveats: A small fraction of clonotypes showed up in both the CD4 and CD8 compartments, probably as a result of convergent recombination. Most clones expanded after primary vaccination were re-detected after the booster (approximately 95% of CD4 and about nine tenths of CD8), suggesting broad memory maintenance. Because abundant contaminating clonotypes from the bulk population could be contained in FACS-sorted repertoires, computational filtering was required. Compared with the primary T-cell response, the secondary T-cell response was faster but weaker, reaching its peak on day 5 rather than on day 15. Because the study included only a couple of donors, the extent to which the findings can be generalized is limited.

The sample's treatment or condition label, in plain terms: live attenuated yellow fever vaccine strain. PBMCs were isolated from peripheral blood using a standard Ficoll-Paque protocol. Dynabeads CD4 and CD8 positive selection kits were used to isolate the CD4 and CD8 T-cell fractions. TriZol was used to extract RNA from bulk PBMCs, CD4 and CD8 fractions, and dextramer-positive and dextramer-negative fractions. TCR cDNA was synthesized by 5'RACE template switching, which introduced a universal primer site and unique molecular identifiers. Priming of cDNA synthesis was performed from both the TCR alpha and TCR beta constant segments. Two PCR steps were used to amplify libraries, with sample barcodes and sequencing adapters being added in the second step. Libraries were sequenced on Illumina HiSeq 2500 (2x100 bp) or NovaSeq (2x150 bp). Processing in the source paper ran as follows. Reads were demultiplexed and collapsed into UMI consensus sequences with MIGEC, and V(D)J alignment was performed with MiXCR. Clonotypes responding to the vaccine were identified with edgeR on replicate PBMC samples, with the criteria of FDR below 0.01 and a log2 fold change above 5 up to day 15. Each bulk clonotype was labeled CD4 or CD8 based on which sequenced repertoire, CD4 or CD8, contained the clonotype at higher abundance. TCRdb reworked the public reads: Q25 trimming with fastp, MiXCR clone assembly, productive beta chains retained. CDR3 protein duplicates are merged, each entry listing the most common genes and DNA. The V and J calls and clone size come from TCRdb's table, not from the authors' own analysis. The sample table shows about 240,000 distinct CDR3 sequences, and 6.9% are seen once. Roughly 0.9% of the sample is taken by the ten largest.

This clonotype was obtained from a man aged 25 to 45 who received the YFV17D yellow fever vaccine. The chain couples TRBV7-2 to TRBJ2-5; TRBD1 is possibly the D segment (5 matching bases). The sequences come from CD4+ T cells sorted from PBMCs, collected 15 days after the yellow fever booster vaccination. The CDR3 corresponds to CASSLAHQGQTQYF. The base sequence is TGTGCCAGCAGCTTAGCGCATCAGGGTCAGACCCAGTACTTC.